The clone carrying this T cell receptor (beta chain) was picked up many times. Antigen specificity is unknown. The source of the sample is a study of spatial heterogeneity in lung cancer. As for the study in general: Alpha-chain sequences were detected in numbers that were consistently lower than beta-chain sequences. The study found that TCR transcript counts in tumor regions correlated strongly with a matched bulk RNA-seq T cell module score.

MiXCR, run by TCRdb on the 5' RACE reads, gives a single entry per CDR3 protein. The table lists around 100,000 distinct CDR3 sequences, nearly 4.5% of them singletons. Stated time point: sample taken at primary tumor resection. Notes on the study in general: It was estimated that coverage of tumor T cells reached approximately 7% for alpha chains and around 14% for beta chains. When ubiquitous and regional expanded TCRs were counted, their numbers tracked ubiquitous and regional nonsynonymous mutations, respectively. Tumor mutation counts were tracked by expanded intratumoral alpha and beta TCR counts.

This CDR3 is built from 16 residues. With 2 bases clipped from V and 9 bases from J, the junction kept 11 bases outside the gene matches. Germline V gene sequence: CDR1 ENHRY, CDR2 SYGVKD. The sample was lung tumor tissue, taken at surgery. The clonotype was recovered from a male donor with early-stage non-small cell lung cancer. The rearrangement links TRBV10-3 to TRBJ2-1; 9 positions match TRBD2. CDR3 nucleotides: TGTGCCATCAGTGAGATACGAGTAGCGGGAGTTGGTGAGCAGTTCTTC. The encoded protein is CAISEIRVAGVGEQFF.